The 5 T cell receptor beta chains below were found in one sample sequenced in a study of T cell repertoires in cytomegalovirus infection. These receptors lack a known antigen. Each CDR3 protein is one row after TCRdb ran MiXCR on the reads. The sample lists about 700,000 distinct CDR3 sequences, around a third occurring once. The specimen comprised cultured PBMCs, sampled from culture after CMV antigen stimulation. The receptors were sampled from a human donor in good health (CMV status not recorded). Some clones in this sample may be carry-over from other donors' samples.

This clonotype was found a few times. The chain recombines TRBV7-2 with TRBJ2-4; no clear D gene. V lost 5 bases to trimming and J lost 5 bases, with 10 bases between them. CDR1 is SGHTA, CDR2 FQGNSA, per germline. The CDR3 is 13 residues long. This chain's CDR3 is CASSHPLENIQYF. Written as DNA, the CDR3 is TGTGCCAGCAGCCACCCCCTAGAAAACATTCAGTACTTC. Full variable domain (outside the CDR3, taken from reference TRBV7-2 and TRBJ2-4): GAGVSQSPSNKVTEKGKDVELRCDPISGHTALYWYRQSLGQGLEFLIYFQGNSAPDKSGLPSDRFSAERTGGSVSTLTIQRTQQEDSAVYLCASSHPLENIQYFGAGTRLSVL.

In its sample, this clonotype was seen once. The chain recombines TRBV4-1 with TRBJ2-3, with TRBD2 matching 8 bases. The germline V gene encodes CDR1 MGHRA and CDR2 YSYEKL. The ends lost 3 bases at V and 3 bases at J; junction bases unmatched: 14. The length of the CDR3 is 18 residues. The CDR3 DNA follows: TGCGCCAGCAGCCAGGATAGGGGAACGGGAGGGCCGACAGATACGCAGTATTTT. This gives the protein CASSQDRGTGGPTDTQYF.

This clonotype has a handful of counts. DNA of the CDR3: TGTGCCAGCAGTTTTCGCAGGGTTTATGGCTACACCTTC. The encoded protein is CASSFRRVYGYTF. The J gene is TRBJ1-2, the V gene TRBV12-3 or TRBV12-4, with a possible D match to TRBD1 (5 bases). The V gene lost 3 bases and the J gene lost 5 bases, with 10 bases spanning the gap. This CDR3 comprises 13 residues.

This sequence joins TRBV6-6 and TRBJ1-4, with D uncertain. The CDR3 has 15 residues. Germline-derived CDR1 and CDR2 are MNHNY and SVGAGI (reference sequence). Trimming took off 9 bases at V and 0 bases at J, with 14 bases between the two ends. The CDR3 nucleotides are TGTGCCAGAAACCCCGGGTTCCCAACTAATGAAAAACTGTTTTTT. Protein: CARNPGFPTNEKLFF.

The CDR3 loop is CSALPPAVYEQYF. The CDR3 DNA sequence: TGCAGTGCACTCCCCCCGGCGGTGTACGAGCAGTACTTC. The V gene is TRBV20-1, the J gene TRBJ2-7; D gene ambiguous. Germline CDR1 reads DFQATT; CDR2 reads SNEGSKA (reference sequence). The CDR3 is made up of 13 amino acids. V shed 6 bases and J shed 4 bases, with 16 bases lying between them.